The T cell receptor beta chain under discussion was sequenced for a study of blood T cell repertoires in COVID-19. Study overall: The United States, Italy and Spain provided the acute and convalescent COVID-19 samples. T cells, B-cell-depleted T cells, or PBMCs provided the cDNA or gDNA that served as material.

This clone has more than one count but fewer than ten. As handled by the study authors: Quantification of nucleated cells was approximated via reference gene primer amplification. Sequenced by immunoSEQ multiplex PCR; TCRdb stores in-frame clones only, minus some. That table furnishes V, J and clone size, whereas the DNA furnished D and trimming. The sample holds roughly 150,000 clones; approximately 83% are singletons and the top ten take roughly 9.2%. The CDR3 is 14 amino acids. Germline values: CDR1 SGHRS, CDR2 YFSETQ. The trim removed 7 bases at V and 3 bases at J, leaving 9 bases unmatched. The specimen sequenced was peripheral blood. This rearrangement joins TRBV5-1 to TRBJ2-5; 7 nucleotides agree with TRBD1. The origin of this receptor is a woman older than 75 with active or convalescent COVID-19. CDR3: CASGWQGVKETQYF. The CDR3 DNA sequence: TGCGCCAGCGGTTGGCAGGGGGTAAAAGAGACCCAGTACTTC.